The 6 T cell receptor beta chains below were found in one sample sequenced in a study of human T cells and chemical hapten exposure. One entry per CDR3 protein, called by TCRdb with MiXCR from the RACE reads. The sample consists of under 300,000 distinct CDR3 sequences, roughly 7.7% of them appearing once. Time point denoted: pre-sensitization, week 0. Treatment: therapeutic diphenylcyclopropenone sensitization with weekly scalp DPC. This specimen consisted of whole blood, obtained in connection with sensitization to the hapten diphenylcyclopropenone (DPC). Every receptor here comes from a man aged 18 to 29 with alopecia areata. Some clones in this sample may be carry-over from other donors' samples.

This clonotype was found a few times. The J gene is TRBJ2-3, the V gene TRBV28; possible D gene TRBD2, 5 bases. V was pared by 2 bases and J by 0 bases, with 12 bases between. Germline lookup yields CDR1 MDHEN and CDR2 SYDVKM. CDR3 size: 16 residues. Here the CDR3 DNA reads TGTGCCAGCAGTTTAGGTAGCGCAGCTAGCACAGATACGCAGTATTTT. Its protein is CASSLGSAASTDTQYF.

There are a few counts of this clonotype. V gene TRBV20-1 combines with J gene TRBJ1-2; maybe TRBD1 (5 bases). The CDR3 consists of 14 residues. Germline V gives CDR1 DFQATT, CDR2 SNEGSKA (reference sequence). Trimming pared 5 bases from V and 0 bases from J, leaving 13 bases between. The CDR3 region has the DNA TGCAGTGCTGTGGTAGGGGCGGCTAACTATGGCTACACCTTC. Translation gives CSAVVGAANYGYTF.

This clonotype was detected only a few times. V usage is TRBV4-2 and J usage is TRBJ2-7, with D possibly matching TRBD1 (6 bases). The CDR3 consists of 16 residues. CDR1 is LGHNA, CDR2 YNFKEQ, per germline. V dropped 0 bases and J dropped 2 bases, with 14 bases sitting between them. The CDR3 coding sequence is TGTGCCAGCAGCCAAGAATTTCAAGGGGGTCCCTACGAGCAGTACTTC. Amino acids: CASSQEFQGGPYEQYF.

The chain recombines TRBV20-1 with TRBJ1-1, with TRBD1 matching 8 bases. The CDR3 extends over 12 amino acids. Trimming at V came to 3 bases and at J to 7 bases, leaving 4 bases not matched to a gene. Germline V gives CDR1 DFQATT, CDR2 SNEGSKA (reference sequence). Written as DNA, the CDR3 is TGCAGTGCTAGTGGGACAGGAGTTGAAGCTTTCTTT. Its protein product is CSASGTGVEAFF.

This clonotype was observed a handful of times. V gene TRBV4-3 combines with J gene TRBJ1-5; the D gene is possibly TRBD1 (5 bases). CDR3 length: 16 residues. Germline V gene sequence: CDR1 LGHNA, CDR2 YSLEER. Trimming removed 0 bases at V and 4 bases at J, with 13 bases between. CDR3 in DNA: TGCGCCAGCAGCCAAGATTGGGGCGGCGATAATCAGCCCCAGCATTTT. It is translated as CASSQDWGGDNQPQHF.

This clonotype was seen repeatedly, ten times or more. The chain recombines TRBV20-1 with TRBJ1-2; D ambiguous. Trimming took 2 bases from V and 5 from J, leaving 6 bases between them. The CDR3 has 11 residues. CDR1 is DFQATT, CDR2 SNEGSKA, per germline (reference sequence). CDR3 DNA sequence: TGCAGTGCTAGATCTGGTTATGGCTACACCTTC. Amino acids: CSARSGYGYTF.